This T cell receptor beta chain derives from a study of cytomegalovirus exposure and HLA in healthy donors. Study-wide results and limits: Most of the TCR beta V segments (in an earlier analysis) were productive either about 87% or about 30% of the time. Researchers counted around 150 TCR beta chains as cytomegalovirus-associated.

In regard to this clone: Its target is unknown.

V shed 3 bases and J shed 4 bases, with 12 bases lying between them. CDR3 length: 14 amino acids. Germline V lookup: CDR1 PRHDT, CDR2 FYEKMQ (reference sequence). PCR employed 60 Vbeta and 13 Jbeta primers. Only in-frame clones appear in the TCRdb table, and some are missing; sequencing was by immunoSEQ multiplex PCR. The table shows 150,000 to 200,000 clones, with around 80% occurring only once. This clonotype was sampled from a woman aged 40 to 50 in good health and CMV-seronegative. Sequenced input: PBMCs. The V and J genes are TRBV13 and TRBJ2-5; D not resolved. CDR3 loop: CASSFQSPVETQYF. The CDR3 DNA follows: TGTGCCAGCAGCTTTCAGTCCCCTGTAGAGACCCAGTACTTC.